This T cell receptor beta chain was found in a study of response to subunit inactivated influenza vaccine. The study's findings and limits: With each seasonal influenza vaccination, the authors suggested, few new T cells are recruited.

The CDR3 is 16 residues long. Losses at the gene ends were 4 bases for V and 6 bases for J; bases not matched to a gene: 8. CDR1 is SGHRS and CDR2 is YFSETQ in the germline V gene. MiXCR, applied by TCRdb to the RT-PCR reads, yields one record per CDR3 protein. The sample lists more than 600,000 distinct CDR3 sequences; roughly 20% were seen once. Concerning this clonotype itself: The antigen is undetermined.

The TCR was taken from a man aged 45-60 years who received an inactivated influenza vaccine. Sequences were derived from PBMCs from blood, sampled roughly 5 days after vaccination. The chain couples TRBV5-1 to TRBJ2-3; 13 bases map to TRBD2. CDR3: CASSAGTSGNADTQYF. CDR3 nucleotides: TGCGCCAGCAGCGCGGGGACTAGCGGGAATGCGGATACGCAGTATTTT.